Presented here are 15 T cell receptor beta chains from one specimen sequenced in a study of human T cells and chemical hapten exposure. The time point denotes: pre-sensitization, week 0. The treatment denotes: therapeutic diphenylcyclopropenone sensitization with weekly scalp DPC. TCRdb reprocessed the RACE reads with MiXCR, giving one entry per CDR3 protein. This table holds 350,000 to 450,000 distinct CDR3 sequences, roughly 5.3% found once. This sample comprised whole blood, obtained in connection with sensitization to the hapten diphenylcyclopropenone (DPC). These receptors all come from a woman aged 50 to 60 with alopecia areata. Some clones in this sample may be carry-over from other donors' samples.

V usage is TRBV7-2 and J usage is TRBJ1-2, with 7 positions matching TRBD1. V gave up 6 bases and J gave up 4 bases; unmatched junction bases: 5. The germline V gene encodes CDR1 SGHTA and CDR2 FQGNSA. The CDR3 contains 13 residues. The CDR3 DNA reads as TGTGCCAGCAGGACAGGGCTCACCTATGGCTACACCTTC. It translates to CASRTGLTYGYTF.

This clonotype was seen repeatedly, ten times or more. The CDR3 DNA sequence: TGTGCCAGCAGTCCGTTGATCCCCTCTGGGGCCAACGTCCTGACTTTC. This codes for CASSPLIPSGANVLTF. V gene TRBV6-2 or TRBV6-3 combines with J gene TRBJ2-6, with no clear D. Trimming stripped 5 bases from V and 0 bases from J, with 11 bases between. The CDR3 covers 16 residues. CDR1 and CDR2 (germline): MNHEY, SVGEGT.

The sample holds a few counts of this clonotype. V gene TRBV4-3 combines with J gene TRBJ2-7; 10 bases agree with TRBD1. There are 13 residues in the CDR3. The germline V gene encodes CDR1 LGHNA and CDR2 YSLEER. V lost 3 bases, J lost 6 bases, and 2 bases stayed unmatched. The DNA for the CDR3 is TGCGCCAGCAGCCAGGACAGGGGGTCCGAGCAGTACTTC. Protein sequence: CASSQDRGSEQYF.

CDR3 protein: CASSLAGTERYYGYTF. The CDR3 nucleotides read TGTGCCAGCAGCTTAGCGGGGACAGAGAGATACTATGGCTACACCTTC. The V and J genes are TRBV7-9 and TRBJ1-2; 7 bases fit TRBD1. Per germline, CDR1 SEHNR and CDR2 FQNEAQ (reference sequence). V was pared by 0 bases and J by 3 bases, with 7 bases of the junction left unmatched. The CDR3 is 16 amino acids.

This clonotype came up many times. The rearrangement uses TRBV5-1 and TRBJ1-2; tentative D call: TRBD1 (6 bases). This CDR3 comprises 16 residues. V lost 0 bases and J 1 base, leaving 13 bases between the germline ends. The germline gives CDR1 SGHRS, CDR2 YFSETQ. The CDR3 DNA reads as TGCGCCAGCAGCTTGGGCAGCGGGACACTTAACTATGGCTACACCTTC. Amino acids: CASSLGSGTLNYGYTF.

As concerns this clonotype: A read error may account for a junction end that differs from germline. The DNA for the CDR3 is TGCAGTGCGGGGGCGGCTAGCGGGATGCTTTTT. This codes for CSAGAASGMLF. This rearrangement joins TRBV20-1 to TRBJ2-3; 9 positions agree with TRBD2. CDR3 length equals 11 residues. Germline values: CDR1 DFQATT, CDR2 SNEGSKA (reference sequence).

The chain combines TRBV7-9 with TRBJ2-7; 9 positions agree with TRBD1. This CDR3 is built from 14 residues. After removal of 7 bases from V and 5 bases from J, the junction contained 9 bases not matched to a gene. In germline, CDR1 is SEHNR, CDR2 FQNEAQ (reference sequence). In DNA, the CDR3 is TGTGCCAGCACGTGGACAGGGGTGAGCGACGAGCAGTACTTC. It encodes CASTWTGVSDEQYF.

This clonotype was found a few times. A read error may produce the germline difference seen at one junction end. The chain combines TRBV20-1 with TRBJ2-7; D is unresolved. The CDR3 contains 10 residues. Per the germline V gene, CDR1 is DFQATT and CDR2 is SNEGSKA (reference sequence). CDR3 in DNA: TGCAGTGCTGGAGACTACGAGCAGTACTTC. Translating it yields CSAGDYEQYF.

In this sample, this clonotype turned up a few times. CDR3 in amino acids: CASRSRDRGPPTTNEKLFF. Here the CDR3 DNA reads TGTGCAAGTCGCTCCCGGGACAGGGGGCCCCCGACCACTAATGAAAAACTGTTTTTT. The J gene is TRBJ1-4, the V gene TRBV12-2; TRBD1, the D gene given by the table, was not confirmed from the DNA. TRBV12-2 is noted as a pseudogene. The CDR3 runs to 19 residues.

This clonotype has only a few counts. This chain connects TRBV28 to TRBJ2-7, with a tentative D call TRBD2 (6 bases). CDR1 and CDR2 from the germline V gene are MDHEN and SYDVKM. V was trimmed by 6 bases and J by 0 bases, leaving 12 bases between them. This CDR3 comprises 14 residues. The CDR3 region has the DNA TGTGCCAGCAGAAGACTAGTCGTCTCCTACGAGCAGTACTTC. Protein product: CASRRLVVSYEQYF. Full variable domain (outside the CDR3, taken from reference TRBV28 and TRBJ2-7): DVKVTQSSRYLVKRTGEKVFLECVQDMDHENMFWYRQDPGLGLRLIYFSYDVKMKEKGDIPEGYSVSREKKERFSLILESASTNQTSMYLCASRRLVVSYEQYFGPGTRLTVT.

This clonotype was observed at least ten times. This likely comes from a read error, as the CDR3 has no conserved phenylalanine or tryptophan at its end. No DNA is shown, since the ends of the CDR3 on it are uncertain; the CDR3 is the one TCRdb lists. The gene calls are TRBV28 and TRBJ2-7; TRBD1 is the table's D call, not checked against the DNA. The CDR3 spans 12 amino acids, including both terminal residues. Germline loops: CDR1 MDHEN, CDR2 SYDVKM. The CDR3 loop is CASGPRQGGPLL.

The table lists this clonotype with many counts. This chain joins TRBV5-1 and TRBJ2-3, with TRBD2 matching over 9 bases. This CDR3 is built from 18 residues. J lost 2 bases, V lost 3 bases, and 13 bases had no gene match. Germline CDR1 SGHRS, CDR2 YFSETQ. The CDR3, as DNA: TGCGCCAGCAGCTCTATAGGGCGACTAGCGGAATCCACAGATACGCAGTATTTT. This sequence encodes CASSSIGRLAESTDTQYF.

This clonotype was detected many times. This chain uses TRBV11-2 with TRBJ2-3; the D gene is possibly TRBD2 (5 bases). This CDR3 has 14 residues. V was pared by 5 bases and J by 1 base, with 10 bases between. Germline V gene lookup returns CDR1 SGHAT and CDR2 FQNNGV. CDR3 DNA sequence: TGTGCCAGCAGCCACGGGCGGGGCACAGATACGCAGTATTTT. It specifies CASSHGRGTDTQYF.

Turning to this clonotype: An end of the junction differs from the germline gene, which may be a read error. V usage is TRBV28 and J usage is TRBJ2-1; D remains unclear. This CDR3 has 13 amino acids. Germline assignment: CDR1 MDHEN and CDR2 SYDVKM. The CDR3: CAGSFRTSDEQFF. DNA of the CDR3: TGTGCCGGCAGCTTTAGAACCTCGGACGAGCAGTTCTTC.

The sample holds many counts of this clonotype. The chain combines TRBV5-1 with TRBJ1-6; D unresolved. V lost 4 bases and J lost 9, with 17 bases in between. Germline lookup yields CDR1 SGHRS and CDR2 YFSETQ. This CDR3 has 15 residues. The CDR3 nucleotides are TGCGCCAGCAGCATCACCCGGCAAAGGGTTTCACCCCTCCACTTT. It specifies CASSITRQRVSPLHF.